The sample holds one count of the clone carrying this T cell receptor beta chain. CDR1 and CDR2 (germline): LGHNA, YNFKEQ. The CDR3 is 18 residues long. V lost 0 bases to trimming and J lost 0 bases, with 17 bases between them. This sample was taken from a study of blood T cell repertoires in COVID-19. Assay used: immunoSEQ multiplex PCR; TCRdb lists only in-frame clones, some missing. Of about 230,000 clones listed, roughly 85% are singletons. Material: peripheral blood. The receptor was isolated from a young woman who had recovered from COVID-19. The chain combines TRBV4-2 with TRBJ1-2; a weak D match, TRBD1 (6 bases). Here the CDR3 DNA reads TGTGCCAGCAGCCAAGATGCCCCGGGGACACCAACTAACTATGGCTACACCTTC. This gives the protein CASSQDAPGTPTNYGYTF.